The clone carrying this TCR beta chain was counted at least ten times. The data are from a study of T cells in Graves' hyperthyroidism and ophthalmopathy. V dropped 5 bases and J dropped 7; count of bases not matched to a gene: 9. Germline CDR1 and CDR2: SEHNR and FQNEAQ (reference sequence). The CDR3 contains 16 residues. RNA transcripts served as the template for amplifying TCR beta CDR3 regions. An initial round of RT-PCR targeting the TCR CDR3 relied on the HTBI primer set. TCRdb called the multiplex PCR reads again in MiXCR, with one record for every CDR3 protein. The repertoire holds some 350,000 distinct CDR3 sequences, with about 15% as singletons. Uncontrolled infection, other autoimmune disease, pregnancy and lactation each barred patients from inclusion.

Material for sequencing was blood. V and J are TRBV7-9 and TRBJ2-1, with 12 bases lining up with TRBD1. The clonotype was recovered from a woman aged 60 to 75 with Graves' ophthalmopathy. The CDR3 loop is CASSPRGTGGSNEQFF. The CDR3 nucleotides are TGTGCCAGCAGCCCAAGGGGGACAGGGGGCTCAAATGAGCAGTTCTTC.